The entry below gives a single TCR beta chain sequence along with its context. TCRdb's copy holds only in-frame clones and misses some; the assay was immunoSEQ multiplex PCR. The sample lists some 180,000 clones, approximately 80% occurring once. Germline V gene sequence: CDR1 SGHRS, CDR2 YFSETQ. The CDR3 consists of 15 residues. V was trimmed by 4 bases and J by 0 bases, leaving 10 bases between them. This sample was included in a study of blood T cell repertoires in COVID-19. Study summary: Spain, Italy and the United States supplied samples that represented acute and convalescent COVID-19.

This clonotype was sampled from a man aged 55-75 years with acute or convalescent COVID-19. The rearrangement joins TRBV5-1 to TRBJ1-4; no clear D. Sequencing was performed on peripheral blood. CDR3 residues: CASSDGSATNEKLFF. Written as DNA, the CDR3 is TGCGCCAGCAGCGATGGGAGCGCAACTAATGAAAAACTGTTTTTT. Using reference TRBV5-1 and TRBJ1-4 for the parts outside the CDR3, the full variable domain is KAGVTQTPRYLIKTRGQQVTLSCSPISGHRSVSWYQQTPGQGLQFLFEYFSETQRNKGNFPGRFSGRQFSNSRSEMNVSTLELGDSALYLCASSDGSATNEKLFFGSGTQLSVL.